Listed here is a single T cell receptor (beta chain). No antigen is known for it. TCRdb reprocessed the RT-PCR reads via MiXCR and lists one record per CDR3 protein. Of about 500,000 distinct CDR3 sequences in the sample, about 15% were seen once. This entry is derived from a study of response to subunit inactivated influenza vaccine. Study outcomes and limitations: Few new T cells, the authors suggested, are recruited by each seasonal influenza vaccination.

In germline, CDR1 is MNHEY, CDR2 SVGEGT. The CDR3 runs to 16 residues. V lost 3 bases to trimming and J lost 11 bases, with 20 bases between them. The TCR sequence derives from a man aged 45-69 years who received an inactivated influenza vaccine. The starting material was CD4+ T cells sorted from PBMCs, obtained approximately 25 months after vaccination. The rearrangement uses TRBV6-2 or TRBV6-3 and TRBJ2-6; D possibly uses TRBD1 or TRBD2 (6 bases each). The CDR3, as DNA: TGTGCCAGCAGTTATATCGGGGGCGGTATGCACCACGTCCTGACTTTC. Protein: CASSYIGGGMHHVLTF.